Listed below are T cell receptor beta chains from one sample, sequenced in a study of T cell repertoires in cytomegalovirus infection. Using its own MiXCR run on the reads, TCRdb lists one record per CDR3 protein. The profile shows about 500,000 distinct CDR3 sequences, roughly a third of them singletons. These TCRs' antigens remain unknown. The specimen was cultured PBMCs, collected from culture after CMV antigen stimulation. The source of these receptors is a human donor in good health (CMV status not recorded). Some clones in this sample may be carry-over from other donors' samples. The CDR3 runs from the conserved cysteine through the conserved F or W. The order of the fields is CDR3 DNA, CDR3 protein, J gene, V gene, clone size, D gene. The D gene is left open where the match is weak. Clone size is stated in some rows and not others, as once, few, many or a class when expanded.

TGTGCCACCAGGGTGGAGACGGAAGAAGCTTTCTTT,CATRVETEEAFF,TRBJ1-1,TRBV28,-,-
TGCAGCGTTCGGGGGACAGGATCCTACAATGAGCAGTTCTTC,CSVRGTGSYNEQFF,TRBJ2-1,TRBV29-1,-,TRBD1
TGTGCCAGTAGCCCGGACAGGGGCCCTAGCAATCAGCCCCAGCATTTT,CASSPDRGPSNQPQHF,TRBJ1-5,TRBV19,few,TRBD1
TGTGCCAGCAGCCCTAGCCTGCTTCCCTCTTACGAGCAGTACTTC,CASSPSLLPSYEQYF,TRBJ2-7,TRBV7-2,-,-
TGCGCCAGCAGCCAAACTAACCCGACAGGGCACGAGCAGTACTTC,CASSQTNPTGHEQYF,TRBJ2-7,TRBV4-1,few,TRBD1
TGTGCCTGGAGTGTTGTAGGAGTTTTCACAGATACGCAGTATTTT,CAWSVVGVFTDTQYF,TRBJ2-3,TRBV30,many,-
TGTGCCAGTTCCAGCAACCCCTGGTTGCAGTATTTT,CASSSNPWLQYF,TRBJ2-3,TRBV19,-,-
TGTGCCAGCAGCTTAGCCATAGCGGGGCTTCCCGATACGCAGTATTTT,CASSLAIAGLPDTQYF,TRBJ2-3,TRBV11-3,few,TRBD2
TGTGCCAGTAGTACCCCTCTAGAGGGGGAAGGATCCCCCCAGCATTTT,CASSTPLEGEGSPQHF,TRBJ1-5,TRBV19,-,-
TGCGCCAGCAGCTTGGGGCGGACTGTCTCTGGAAACACCATATATTTT,CASSLGRTVSGNTIYF,TRBJ1-3,TRBV5-1,-,-
TGTGCCAGCAGTATCCAGGGTTCCGGGGAGCTGTTTTTT,CASSIQGSGELFF,TRBJ2-2,TRBV7-6,-,-
TGCAGTGCTCAGGGCAATAGGGAGGTGCAGTTCTTC,CSAQGNREVQFF,TRBJ2-1,TRBV20-1,-,-
TGCAGTGCTAGAACTAGCGGACGGAGGAGAGAGACCCAGTACTTC,CSARTSGRRRETQYF,TRBJ2-5,TRBV20-1,-,TRBD2
TGTGCCAGCAGTGATGAGCGGGAGGGGGGGAACATTCAGTACTTC,CASSDEREGGNIQYF,TRBJ2-4,TRBV27,few,TRBD2
TGTGCCAGCAGCTCGGAGATACCTGGAAAACTGTTTTTT,CASSSEIPGKLFF,TRBJ1-4,TRBV7-8,-,-
TGTGCCAGCAGTCTCAGGAGGGGAGTCTCGAATGAAAAACTGTTTTTT,CASSLRRGVSNEKLFF,TRBJ1-4,TRBV12-3/TRBV12-4,-,-
TGTGCCAGCACCCGCGGTGGATCTGGGGCCAACGTCCTGACTTTC,CASTRGGSGANVLTF,TRBJ2-6,TRBV6-6,-,-
TGTGCCAGCAGACCGACAGCACAAGAGACCCAGTACTTC,CASRPTAQETQYF,TRBJ2-5,TRBV6-2/TRBV6-3,few,-
TGTGCCATCAGTGTAGGCGAGGAACAGCCCCAGCATTTT,CAISVGEEQPQHF,TRBJ1-5,TRBV10-3,few,-
TGTGCCAGCAGGTTTGGGACTGACTATGGCTACACCTTC,CASRFGTDYGYTF,TRBJ1-2,TRBV6-1,-,-
TGTGCCTCCCAGGCCTCCCGGGACTATGGCTACACCTTC,CASQASRDYGYTF,TRBJ1-2,TRBV10-3,few,-
TGTGCCAGCACCTCCGGGACAGGGGGTACCGGGGAGCTGTTTTTT,CASTSGTGGTGELFF,TRBJ2-2,TRBV28,-,TRBD1
TGTGCCAGCTCTCCCCGGGAGGGACCCACTGAAGCTTTCTTT,CASSPREGPTEAFF,TRBJ1-1,TRBV18,few,-
TGTGCCAGCAGCCTAGCGACTAGCGGGGCACCCGAGCAGTTCTTC,CASSLATSGAPEQFF,TRBJ2-1,TRBV11-3,-,TRBD2
TGTGCCAGCAGACCCTGGGACAGCTCTAATTCACCCCTCCACTTT,CASRPWDSSNSPLHF,TRBJ1-6,TRBV27,-,TRBD1
TGTGCCAGCAGCTCTCCGAAGGGACAGGGGGAGACCCAGTACTTC,CASSSPKGQGETQYF,TRBJ2-5,TRBV7-6,-,TRBD1
TGTGCCAGCAGCATGAATAGCGGGGCCAGCACAGATACGCAGTATTTT,CASSMNSGASTDTQYF,TRBJ2-3,TRBV7-6,few,TRBD2
TGCGCCAGCAGCCAAGGCAGAGGGATAGAAAAACTGTTTTTT,CASSQGRGIEKLFF,TRBJ1-4,TRBV4-1,once,-
TGTGCCAGCAGCCCAGGACAGAACTATGGCTACACCTTC,CASSPGQNYGYTF,TRBJ1-2,TRBV7-2,many,-
TGTGCCAGTAGCCCCAGGGCGCTCAACCTTAACTATGGCTACACCTTC,CASSPRALNLNYGYTF,TRBJ1-2,TRBV19,once,-
TGCGCCAGCAGCTGGGACAGCCGTAACTATGGCTACACCTTC,CASSWDSRNYGYTF,TRBJ1-2,TRBV4-1,-,TRBD1
TGCGCCAGCAGCGCCGGGACAGGGGCCTCTGAAGCTTTCTTT,CASSAGTGASEAFF,TRBJ1-1,TRBV4-1,few,TRBD1
TGCGCCAGCACCTTTGGCGTTGGGATTGCCGGGGAGCTGTTTTTT,CASTFGVGIAGELFF,TRBJ2-2,TRBV5-1,-,-
TGTGCCATTCAACGGGGCGGGAGACAAGAGACCCAGTACTTC,CAIQRGGRQETQYF,TRBJ2-5,TRBV28,-,TRBD2
TGTGCCAGCAGTATTGGGACAGGGGGCAATTCACCCCTCCACTTT,CASSIGTGGNSPLHF,TRBJ1-6,TRBV6-6,-,TRBD1
TGTGCCAGCAGCTTAGCGAGAACAGGGCGACCGGGAGACGAGCAGTACTTC,CASSLARTGRPGDEQYF,TRBJ2-7,TRBV7-2,few,-
TGCAGTGCCCCCGGTCCGAGGGCCAAAAACATTCAGTACTTC,CSAPGPRAKNIQYF,TRBJ2-4,TRBV20-1,-,-
TGTGCCAGCAGCTCCGCCTGGGGGGGACGGTACAATGAGCAGTTCTTC,CASSSAWGGRYNEQFF,TRBJ2-1,TRBV7-8,once,TRBD2
TGCAGTGCAGAATCCGGGACAGGGAGGTGGATCACAGATACGCAGTATTTT,CSAESGTGRWITDTQYF,TRBJ2-3,TRBV20-1,few,TRBD1
TGTGCCAGCAGCCAAAGGGGGACAGGGCTCAATGAGCAGTTCTTC,CASSQRGTGLNEQFF,TRBJ2-1,TRBV14,-,TRBD1
TGTGCCAGCAGCGGGCAGGGGGAAACGAGTGGCTACACCTTC,CASSGQGETSGYTF,TRBJ1-2,TRBV3-1,-,TRBD1
TGTGCCAGTAGTAAACAGGACACCGGGGAGCTGTTTTTT,CASSKQDTGELFF,TRBJ2-2,TRBV19,few,-